The clone carrying this TCR beta chain was counted between two and nine times. The CDR3 loop spans 12 amino acids. Germline V gene lookup returns CDR1 DFQATT and CDR2 SNEGSKA (reference sequence). V was cut by 5 bases and J by 1 base, with 8 bases left in between. This entry comes from a study of T-cell reconstitution after alpha-beta-depleted transplantation in children. It was with unique molecular identifiers that the TCRbeta library was prepared. TCRdb itself ran the PCR reads through MiXCR, one entry per CDR3 protein. This sample has around 400,000 distinct CDR3 sequences, with approximately 11% found just once.

The clonotype originates from a human donor who donated a stem cell graft to a child with acute myeloid leukemia. Source: PBMCs from the stem cell graft donor, taken from the stem cell graft. The genes are TRBV20-1 and TRBJ1-1; D remains unclear. DNA for the CDR3: TGCAGTGCTCCTGACCGGAACACTGAAGCTTTCTTT. It codes for CSAPDRNTEAFF.